This TCR beta chain was retrieved from a study of blood T cell repertoires in COVID-19 (dated by TCRdb to the early 2020s). For context, the study as a whole: Samples covering the acute and convalescent phases of COVID-19 were provided by collaborators in the United States, Italy and Spain. Nearly every sample came with metadata listing a de-identified subject ID, COVID-19 status, age in years and sex. Samples were obtained from the ongoing ImmuneRACE study (first 160 participants) and from 1,254 subjects provided by 6 global collaborators. The repertoires were made available in a free public database intended to serve as a resource for research on the immune response to SARS-CoV-2. The dataset comprised deeply sampled blood TCRbeta repertoires from subjects exposed to, actively infected with, or recovered from COVID-19. Where available, HLA class I and class II types were obtained from metadata supplied by the sample provider rather than from assay-based typing. The material from the prospective study consisted of cDNA or gDNA derived from T cells, B-cell-depleted T cells, or PBMCs.

CDR1 and CDR2 (MDHEN, SYDVKM) derive from the germline V gene. The CDR3 holds 13 amino acids from the cysteine to the phenylalanine. Here the CDR3 DNA is all that survives: 39 bases in frame from base 1. Unmatched junction bases come to 0, with V trimmed by 3 bases and J by 2 bases. TCRbeta CDR3 regions were amplified from genomic DNA using the immunoSEQ Assay, a bias-controlled multiplex PCR. As for how the authors treated the data: The number of nucleated cells in each sample was estimated by amplification of reference gene primers within the assay. To quantify the absolute abundance of each unique TCRbeta CDR3 rearrangement, sequence reads were collapsed and filtered. For each sample, productive Simpson clonality was calculated by taking the square root of Simpson's diversity index across productive rearrangements. TCRdb re-hosts the immuneACCESS table, in-frame sequences only. Its copies lack some clones; in the studies checked, an unresolved V gene accounts for under half of them, and the cause for the rest is not known. The V and J calls and clone size are taken from that table; D and trimming were inferred from the DNA. The sample has 310,000 or so clones on record, roughly 86% of them singletons. Jointly, the top ten make up approximately 9% of the sample.

Overall study results and their limits: The amount of clinical and demographic metadata varied by source and participant and was provided uncurated.

Participants in the prospective study were enrolled through a virtual design, were aged roughly 18 to 100 years, and lived in some 24 United States geographic areas. In the prospective study, cohorts were assigned on the basis of participant-reported clinical history obtained from a screening survey and a study questionnaire. Recovered participants in ImmuneRACE Cohort 3 were defined as having two consecutive negative NP/OP PCR tests, clearance from a healthcare professional, or resolution of symptoms. In the prospective study, whole blood, serum and a nasopharyngeal or oropharyngeal swab were collected from each participant by mobile phlebotomists. Additional blood draws and questionnaires over an approximately two-month period could optionally be provided by prospective study participants. Before DNA extraction, prospective study blood samples were shipped either frozen or at room temperature.

This clone was seen only once. It lacks a known antigen. Base qualities are not provided; no much larger clone lies one nucleotide away. The source material was PBMCs or T cells enriched from blood (not recorded which). In this chain, TRBV28 is recombined with TRBJ1-2, with TRBD1 matching 7 junction bases. The receptor's source is a woman under 30 who had recovered from COVID-19. The DNA sequence is TGTGCCAGCAGTTTGACAGGGAACTATGGCTACACCTTC. The encoded protein is CASSLTGNYGYTF.